Below are 14 T cell receptor beta chains sequenced from a single sample in a study of blood T cell repertoires in COVID-19. The table came from immunoSEQ multiplex PCR; TCRdb's copy has only in-frame clones and leaves some out. The sample consists of approximately 85,000 clones, over 85% of them appearing once. The sample taken for sequencing was peripheral blood. Receptors originate from a man in his forties or fifties with acute or convalescent COVID-19.

The chain recombines TRBV6-5 with TRBJ2-5; D gene uncertain. V lost 7 bases to trimming and J lost 3 bases, with 18 bases between them. The CDR3 length is 15 residues. Germline V gives CDR1 MNHEY, CDR2 SVGAGI. CDR3 sequence (DNA): TGTGCCAGCACCCCTCATCGGAGAGATAAAGAGACCCAGTACTTC. It encodes CASTPHRRDKETQYF.

V usage is TRBV5-1 and J usage is TRBJ2-5; 7 bases agree with TRBD1. The CDR3 contains 16 residues. Germline assignment: CDR1 SGHRS and CDR2 YFSETQ. Losses at the gene ends were 0 bases for V and 2 bases for J; bases not matched to a gene: 7. CDR3 sequence: CASSLATGKLQETQYF. The DNA for the CDR3 is TGCGCCAGCAGCTTGGCGACAGGGAAGTTGCAAGAGACCCAGTACTTC.

The V and J genes are TRBV18 and TRBJ1-1; no clear D gene. V shed 2 bases and J shed 0 bases, with 7 bases lying between them. CDR3 length: 14 residues. Germline assignment: CDR1 KGHSH and CDR2 LQKENI. CDR3 DNA sequence: TGTGCCAGCTCACCAAGCATCATGAACACTGAAGCTTTCTTT. It translates to CASSPSIMNTEAFF.

This rearrangement joins TRBV28 to TRBJ2-2, with TRBD2 matching over 14 bases. In germline, CDR1 is MDHEN, CDR2 SYDVKM. V trimming: 5 bases; J trimming: 2 bases; junction bases outside the gene matches: 4. The CDR3 length is 17 residues. The DNA for the CDR3 is TGTGCCAGCAGTACGGGACTAGCGGGGGTCAACACCGGGGAGCTGTTTTTT. It is translated as CASSTGLAGVNTGELFF. Combining the CDR3 with reference TRBV28 and TRBJ2-2 gives the whole variable domain DVKVTQSSRYLVKRTGEKVFLECVQDMDHENMFWYRQDPGLGLRLIYFSYDVKMKEKGDIPEGYSVSREKKERFSLILESASTNQTSMYLCASSTGLAGVNTGELFFGEGSRLTVL.

The V call is TRBV18, the J call TRBJ1-4; D not resolved. Trimming cost V 5 bases and J 10 bases, with 14 bases left between them. The germline V gene has CDR1 KGHSH and CDR2 LQKENI. The CDR3 is made up of 13 amino acids. The CDR3 region is CASSNRNVRKLFF. CDR3 bases: TGTGCCAGCTCAAACAGAAACGTCCGAAAACTGTTTTTT.

This rearrangement joins TRBV13 to TRBJ2-7; 7 bases match TRBD2. Germline assignment: CDR1 PRHDT and CDR2 FYEKMQ (reference sequence). This CDR3 region has 16 residues. Losses at the gene ends were 5 bases for V and 0 bases for J; bases not matched to a gene: 10. CDR3 sequence (DNA): TGTGCCAGCAGCAAGTCGGGCGGGGGAGGCTCCTACGAGCAGTACTTC. As protein: CASSKSGGGGSYEQYF.

The chain recombines TRBV4-1 with TRBJ2-1, with D tentatively TRBD2 (6 bases). Trimming left V 4 bases short and J 3 bases short, with 19 bases between. The CDR3 is 17 residues long. Germline assignment: CDR1 MGHRA and CDR2 YSYEKL. CDR3 region: CASSLSGGLQLYNEQFF. In DNA, the CDR3 is TGCGCCAGCAGCCTGAGTGGAGGGCTCCAACTCTACAATGAGCAGTTCTTC.

This chain connects TRBV5-5 to TRBJ2-3, with a tentative D call TRBD2 (5 bases). With 4 bases removed from V and 5 bases from J, the gap between germline ends came to 14 bases. Germline CDR1 reads SGHKS; CDR2 reads YYEKEE (reference sequence). CDR3 length: 14 residues. The CDR3 coding sequence is TGTGCCAGCAGCACTGAGGGAGCGAGAGATACGCAGTATTTT. Residues: CASSTEGARDTQYF.

This chain connects TRBV11-2 to TRBJ2-3, with D maybe TRBD2 (5 bases). The germline CDR1 and CDR2 sequences are SGHAT and FQNNGV. The CDR3 totals 14 residues. V was clipped by 6 bases and J by 6 bases, with 16 bases between them. The CDR3 loop reads CASRAPTGSDTQYF. The CDR3 coding sequence is TGTGCCAGCAGGGCTCCTACTGGGAGTGATACGCAGTATTTT. Looking up the rest from reference TRBV11-2 and TRBJ2-3 gives the full variable domain: EAGVAQSPRYKIIEKRQSVAFWCNPISGHATLYWYQQILGQGPKLLIQFQNNGVVDDSQLPKDRFSAERLKGVDSTLKIQPAKLEDSAVYLCASRAPTGSDTQYFGPGTRLTVL.

This clone has only one observation. The rearrangement links TRBV5-6 to TRBJ1-1, with 7 bases identical to TRBD1. The CDR3 covers 14 residues. Germline-derived CDR1 and CDR2 are SGHDT and YYEEEE. The V gene end was trimmed by 1 base and the J gene end by 5 bases; junction bases not matched to a gene: 5. CDR3 coding DNA: TGTGCCAGCAGCTTGCAAGGGGGCGGAACTGAAGCTTTCTTT. Translating gives CASSLQGGGTEAFF.

The chain combines TRBV6-5 with TRBJ2-3, with 7 bases fitting TRBD1. Germline V CDR1 and CDR2: MNHEY, SVGAGI. The length of the CDR3 is 12 residues. Trimming took 6 bases from V and 6 from J; bases not matched to a gene: 3. CDR3 protein: CASRGQSDTQYF. In DNA, the CDR3 is TGTGCCAGCAGGGGACAGTCCGATACGCAGTATTTT.

The rearrangement links TRBV3-1 (or the pseudogene TRBV3-2) to TRBJ2-1; 10 nucleotides match TRBD1. The CDR3 runs to 14 residues. Germline values: CDR1 LGHDT, CDR2 YNNKEL (reference sequence). V shed 5 bases and J 9 bases; nucleotides not matched to a gene: 7. The chain's CDR3 is CASSARTGGTEQFF. The CDR3 bases are TGTGCCAGCAGCGCTCGGACAGGGGGAACTGAGCAGTTCTTC.

The rearrangement joins TRBV10-3 to TRBJ2-3; 7 nucleotides align to TRBD1. This CDR3 comprises 14 residues. V was pared by 10 bases and J by 5 bases, with 12 bases of the junction left unmatched. Germline CDR1 ENHRY, CDR2 SYGVKD. In DNA form, the CDR3 reads TGTGCCACCGGATTCGGACAGGCTGGAGATACGCAGTATTTT. This encodes CATGFGQAGDTQYF.

The chain recombines TRBV28 with TRBJ2-7; D is possibly TRBD2 (5 bases). The CDR3 spans 18 residues. Germline V gene sequence: CDR1 MDHEN, CDR2 SYDVKM. V lost 6 bases and J 2 bases, leaving 26 bases between the germline ends. The CDR3 DNA is TGTGCCAGCAGCCGGACTCGCCTCACGGCTAGCAATCCCTACGAGCAGTACTTC. This gives the protein CASSRTRLTASNPYEQYF.